Shown below are 9 T cell receptor beta chains from a single sample sequenced in a study of blood T cell repertoires in COVID-19. Measured with immunoSEQ multiplex PCR; TCRdb has only the in-frame clones, and not every one. The table lists over 150,000 clones, 87% of them singletons. The sample taken for sequencing was PBMCs or T cells enriched from blood (not recorded which). These receptor sequences come from a woman aged 50 to 65 who had recovered from COVID-19.

The V and J genes are TRBV10-2 and TRBJ2-3; TRBD1 is a possible D gene (7 bases). The CDR3 contains 12 residues. V was trimmed by 6 bases and J by 6 bases, leaving 10 bases between them. CDR1 and CDR2 (germline): WSHSY, SAAADI. CDR3 coding DNA: TGCGCCAGCAGAGCAGGGGGGGATACGCAGTATTTT. It is translated as CASRAGGDTQYF.

The chain uses TRBV19 and TRBJ2-5, with TRBD2 matching 9 bases. The V segment lost 1 base and the J segment 12 bases; nucleotides outside the gene matches: 9. The CDR3 runs to 14 residues. Germline V gene lookup returns CDR1 LNHDA and CDR2 SQIVND (reference sequence). CDR3 coding DNA: TGTGCCAGTAGTATAGTAGGTAGCGGGGGATATAAGTACTTC. It encodes CASSIVGSGGYKYF. Full variable domain (rest looked up from reference TRBV19 and TRBJ2-5): DGGITQSPKYLFRKEGQNVTLSCEQNLNHDAMYWYRQDPGQGLRLIYYSQIVNDFQKGDIAEGYSVSREKKESFPLTVTSAQKNPTAFYLCASSIVGSGGYKYFGPGTRLLVL.

The chain carries TRBV11-2 and TRBJ2-7; 7 positions agree with TRBD2. From germline, CDR1 is SGHAT and CDR2 FQNNGV. CDR3 length equals 15 residues. J gave up 1 base and V 4 bases, and 7 bases lay outside the gene matches. The CDR3 coding sequence is TGTGCCAGCAGCTCTAAGGGAGGGCTTTCCTACGAGCAGTACTTC. Encoded protein: CASSSKGGLSYEQYF.

The chain is built from TRBV29-1 and TRBJ2-3; TRBD2 aligns across 12 bases. This CDR3 has 15 residues. V trimming: 5 bases; J trimming: 0 bases; junction bases outside the gene matches: 3. CDR1 and CDR2 (germline): SQVTM, ANQGSEA. CDR3 bases: TGCAGCGTTCGCGGACTAGCGGGAAGCACAGATACGCAGTATTTT. Protein product: CSVRGLAGSTDTQYF.

This clone was seen a few times. The chain is built from TRBV30 and TRBJ1-6; 7 nucleotides match TRBD1. Germline trimming cut 7 bases from V and 10 bases from J; bases unmatched to any gene: 10. The CDR3 is 13 amino acids. CDR1 and CDR2 from the germline V gene are GTSNPN and SVGIG (reference sequence). CDR3 bases: TGTGCCTCCGCAAGGGGGCACGGCTCACCCCTCCACTTT. Protein product: CASARGHGSPLHF.

The J gene is TRBJ2-7, the V gene TRBV7-9; 7 nucleotides align to TRBD1. The ends lost 5 bases at V and 3 bases at J; junction bases unmatched: 13. The CDR3 is 16 residues long. Germline values: CDR1 SEHNR, CDR2 FQNEAQ (reference sequence). The CDR3 loop is CASSPLLLTGHYEQYF. CDR3 nucleotides: TGTGCCAGCAGCCCGCTCCTCTTGACAGGGCACTACGAGCAGTACTTC.

The genes are TRBV4-2 and TRBJ1-1, with 7 bases that match TRBD1. J lost 1 base, V lost 3 bases, and 2 bases had no gene match. The CDR3 spans 14 residues. The germline CDR1 and CDR2 sequences are LGHNA and YNFKEQ. The CDR3 DNA follows: TGTGCCAGCAGCCAGAGGACAGGGAACACTGAAGCTTTCTTT. It codes for CASSQRTGNTEAFF.

This sequence joins TRBV9 and TRBJ2-7; TRBD2 agrees at 7 bases. The CDR3 totals 14 residues. In germline, CDR1 is SGDLS, CDR2 YYNGEE. V shed 2 bases, J shed 3 bases, and the junction held 5 bases outside the gene matches. The CDR3 region has the DNA TGTGCCAGCAGCGTCGCCGGGACTAACTACGAGCAGTACTTC. Its translation: CASSVAGTNYEQYF.

J is TRBJ2-5 and V is TRBV30, with a possible D match to TRBD2 (6 bases). The germline gives CDR1 GTSNPN, CDR2 SVGIG (reference sequence). The CDR3 is 13 amino acids. The V end was cut by 5 bases, the J end by 7 bases, with 17 bases between. CDR3 loop: CAWGFGGSGTQYF. The CDR3 region has the DNA TGTGCCTGGGGTTTTGGGGGGAGTGGGACCCAGTACTTC.